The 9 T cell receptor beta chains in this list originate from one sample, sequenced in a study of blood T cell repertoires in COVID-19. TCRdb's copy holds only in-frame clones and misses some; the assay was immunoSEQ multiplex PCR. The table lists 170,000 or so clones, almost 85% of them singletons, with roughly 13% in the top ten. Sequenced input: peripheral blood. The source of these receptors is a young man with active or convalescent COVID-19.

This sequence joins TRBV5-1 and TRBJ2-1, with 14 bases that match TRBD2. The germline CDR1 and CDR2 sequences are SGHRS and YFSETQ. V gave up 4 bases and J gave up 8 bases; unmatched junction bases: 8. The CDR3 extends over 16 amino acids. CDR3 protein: CASSEGTSGSKDEQFF. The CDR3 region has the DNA TGCGCCAGCAGCGAGGGGACTAGCGGGAGTAAGGATGAGCAGTTCTTC.

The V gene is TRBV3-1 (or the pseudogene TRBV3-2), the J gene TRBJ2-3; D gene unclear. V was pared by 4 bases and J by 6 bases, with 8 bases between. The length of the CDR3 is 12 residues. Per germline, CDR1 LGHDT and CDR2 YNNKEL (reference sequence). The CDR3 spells CASSLSKDTQYF. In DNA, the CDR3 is TGTGCCAGCAGCCTATCTAAGGATACGCAGTATTTT.

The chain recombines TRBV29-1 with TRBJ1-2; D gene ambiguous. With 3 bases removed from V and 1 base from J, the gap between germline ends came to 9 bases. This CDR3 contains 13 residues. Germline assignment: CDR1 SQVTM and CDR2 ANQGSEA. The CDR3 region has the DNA TGCAGCGTTGAGCGGGCCATTAACTATGGCTACACCTTC. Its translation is CSVERAINYGYTF.

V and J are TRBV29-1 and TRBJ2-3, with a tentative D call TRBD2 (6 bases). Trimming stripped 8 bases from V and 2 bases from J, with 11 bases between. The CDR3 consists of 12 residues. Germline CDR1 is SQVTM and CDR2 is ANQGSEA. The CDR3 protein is CSISGNTDTQYF. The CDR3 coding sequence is TGCAGCATTAGCGGCAACACAGATACGCAGTATTTT.

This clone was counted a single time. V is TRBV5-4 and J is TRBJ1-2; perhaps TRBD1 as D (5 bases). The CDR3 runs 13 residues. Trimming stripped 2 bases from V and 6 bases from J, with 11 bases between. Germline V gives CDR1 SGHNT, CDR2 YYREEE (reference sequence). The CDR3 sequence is CASSLDSFHGYTF. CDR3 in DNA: TGTGCCAGCAGCTTAGACAGCTTCCATGGCTACACCTTC. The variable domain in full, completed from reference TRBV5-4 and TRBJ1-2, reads ETGVTQSPTHLIKTRGQQVTLRCSSQSGHNTVSWYQQALGQGPQFIFQYYREEENGRGNFPPRFSGLQFPNYSSELNVNALELDDSALYLCASSLDSFHGYTFGSGTRLTVV.

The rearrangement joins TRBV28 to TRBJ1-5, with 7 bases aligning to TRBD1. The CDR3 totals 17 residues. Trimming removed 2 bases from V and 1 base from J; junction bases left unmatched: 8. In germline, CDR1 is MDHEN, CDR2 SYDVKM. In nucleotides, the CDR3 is TGTGCCAGCAGTTTACCCCGACAGGGATTAAGCAATCAGCCCCAGCATTTT. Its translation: CASSLPRQGLSNQPQHF.

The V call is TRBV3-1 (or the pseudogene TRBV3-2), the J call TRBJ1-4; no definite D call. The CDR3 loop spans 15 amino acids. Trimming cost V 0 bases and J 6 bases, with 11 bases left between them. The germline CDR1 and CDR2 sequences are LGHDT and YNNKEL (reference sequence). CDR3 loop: CASSQDLGEHEKLFF. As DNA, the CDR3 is TGTGCCAGCAGCCAAGATCTCGGGGAGCATGAAAAACTGTTTTTT.

The DNA of the CDR3 is TGTGCCAGCAGTGAGATTGGTAGTCGGAGGGAGACCCAGTACTTC. It specifies CASSEIGSRRETQYF. J is TRBJ2-5 and V is TRBV2; perhaps TRBD2 as D (5 bases). CDR3 length equals 15 residues. Trimming stripped 3 bases from V and 5 bases from J, with 16 bases between. Germline CDR1 is SNHLY and CDR2 is FYNNEI.

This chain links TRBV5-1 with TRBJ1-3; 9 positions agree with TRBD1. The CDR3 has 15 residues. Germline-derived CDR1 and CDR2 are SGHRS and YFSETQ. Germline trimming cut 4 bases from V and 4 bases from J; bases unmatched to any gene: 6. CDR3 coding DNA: TGCGCCAGCAGCCCATCCGGGACAGGGGGAAACACCATATATTTT. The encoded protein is CASSPSGTGGNTIYF.